This TCR beta chain was profiled in a study of blood T cell repertoires in COVID-19. The authors' processing: Amplified reference gene primers provided the basis for estimating nucleated cell counts. TCRdb's copy holds only in-frame clones and misses some; the assay was immunoSEQ multiplex PCR. For V, J and clone size, that table is used; D and trimming come from the DNA. The sample has 200,000 to 250,000 clones; roughly 88% are singletons. Germline loops: CDR1 LNHDA, CDR2 SQIVND (reference sequence). Unmatched junction bases numbered 2, after V lost 7 bases and J lost 1 base. The CDR3 is 14 amino acids. In its sample, this clone was seen once.

Sequencing was done on a sample of peripheral blood. The sequence was collected from a man aged 30-40 years who had recovered from COVID-19. The chain couples TRBV19 to TRBJ2-2, with 8 bases aligning to TRBD2. The CDR3 spells CASTGTRNTGELFF. CDR3 DNA sequence: TGTGCCAGTACCGGGACTAGGAACACCGGGGAGCTGTTTTTT.